This T cell receptor (beta chain) originates from a study of shared clonotypes between healthy human individuals. Study information: A donor's plate count was three for CD4 naive and three for CD4 memory; CD8 naive had two and CD8 memory one.

As for this clone: The antigen remains unidentified.

General study results and limits: Apart from blood, nothing was sampled; tissue repertoires likely differ.

V lost 1 base, J lost 4 bases, and 1 base stayed unmatched. This CDR3 spans 15 amino acids. CDR1 and CDR2 from the germline V gene are PRHDT and FYEKMQ (reference sequence). Only Caucasian adults living in Nashville, Tennessee made up the donor group. This table comes from immunoSEQ multiplex PCR, and its TCRdb copy is limited to in-frame clones, with some not included. This table holds about 690,000 clones, 90% found once. The material sequenced was memory CD8+ T cells from PBMCs. Stated subset: CD45RO+ cells pooled with CCR7-negative TemRA cells. This TCR came from a man between 18 and 35 years old in good health. Some clones in this sample may be carry-over from other donors' samples. The chain recombines TRBV13 with TRBJ2-1, with TRBD2 matching over 10 bases. The CDR3: CASSLVLAGYNEQFF. The CDR3 region has the DNA TGTGCCAGCAGCTTAGTACTAGCGGGGTACAATGAGCAGTTCTTC.